This T cell receptor (beta chain) was found in a study of shared clonotypes between healthy human individuals. About the research overall: Donors consisted of two women and a few men between 18 and 49. Study-level points and caveats: Against clonotypes common to all four donors, non-shared ones had lower generation probabilities. A handful of donors showed sharing of about 4.8% of naive CD4 clonotypes.

With 4 bases clipped from V and 4 bases from J, the junction kept 5 bases outside the gene matches. Germline CDR1 reads SGHRS; CDR2 reads YFSETQ. The CDR3 has 17 amino acids. About this clone itself: Its target is not known.

Assay execution proceeded at the deep level. Measured with immunoSEQ multiplex PCR; TCRdb has only the in-frame clones, and not every one. The table shows approximately 2.5 million clones, with more than 80% occurring only once. Source material: naive CD4+ T cells sorted from blood. Regarding subset: CD45RA+ positively selected. The chain couples TRBV5-1 to TRBJ2-1; 16 positions match TRBD2. The clonotype originates from a man aged 18 to 30 in good health. CDR3 DNA sequence: TGCGCCAGCAGCGTCGGGACTAGCGGGAGGGCATACAATGAGCAGTTCTTC. As protein: CASSVGTSGRAYNEQFF.